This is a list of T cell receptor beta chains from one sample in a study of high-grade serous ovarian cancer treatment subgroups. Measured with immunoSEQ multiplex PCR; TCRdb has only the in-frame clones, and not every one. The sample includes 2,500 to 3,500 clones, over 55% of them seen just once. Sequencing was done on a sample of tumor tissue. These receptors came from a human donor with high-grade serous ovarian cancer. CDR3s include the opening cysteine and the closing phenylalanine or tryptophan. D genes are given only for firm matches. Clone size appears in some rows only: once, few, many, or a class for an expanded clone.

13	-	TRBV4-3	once	CASSPESQLIQYF
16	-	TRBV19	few	CASSISTTIMNTEAFF
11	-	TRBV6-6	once	CASSYGETQYF
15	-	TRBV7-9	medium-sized	CASSSGASSGNTIYF
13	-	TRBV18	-	CASSGGTNEKLFF
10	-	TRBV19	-	CASSNGEQYF
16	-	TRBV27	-	CASSLSLGLGSYEQYF
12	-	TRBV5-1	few	CASSDTGSTLHF
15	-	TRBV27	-	CASSTLGASANEQFF
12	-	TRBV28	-	CASSRGGYGYTF
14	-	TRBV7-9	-	CASSLGAGGYEQYF
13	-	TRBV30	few	CASGPFSYYEQYF
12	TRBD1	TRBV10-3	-	CATGQETYEQYF
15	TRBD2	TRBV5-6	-	CASSLEVAGGETQYF
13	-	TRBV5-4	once	CASSLGTRTEAFF